The sample holds one count of the clone carrying this T cell receptor (beta chain). cDNA reverse transcribed from extracted RNA served as the sequencing template. TCRdb's copy holds only in-frame clones and misses some; the assay was immunoSEQ multiplex PCR. The profile covers 95,000 to 100,000 clones, with almost 60% appearing a single time and about 15% taken by the ten largest. Regarding treatment: oral pan-JAK inhibitor, 5-10 mg twice daily. The sample comes from a study of CD8+ T cells in alopecia areata. The CDR3 runs to 14 residues. The V end was cut by 1 base, the J end by 4 bases, with 11 bases between. Germline V lookup: CDR1 GTSNPN, CDR2 SVGIG (reference sequence).

This clonotype originated in a human donor with alopecia areata. This chain uses TRBV30 with TRBJ1-5; the D is unclear. The specimen was CD8+ T cells sorted from blood, collected at approximately week 60, from a patient treated with tofacitinib. The CDR3 loop reads CAWSDLGMNQPQHF. In DNA, the CDR3 is TGTGCCTGGAGTGATCTAGGGATGAATCAGCCCCAGCATTTT.